Listed below are T cell receptor beta chains from one sample, sequenced in a study of metastatic and nonmetastatic thyroid tumors. From the PCR reads, TCRdb re-called clones with MiXCR. This sample has under 25,000 clones, with 10% to 15% found just once. The sample was blood. These receptors were collected from a female donor with papillary thyroid cancer or a benign thyroid nodule (not recorded which). Some clones in this sample may be carry-over from other donors' samples. CDR3s include the opening cysteine and the closing phenylalanine or tryptophan. D genes are given only for firm matches. A row's size may be missing; if present it is once, few, many or a size class.

j_call: TRBJ1-1; d_call: TRBD1; v_call: TRBV28; clone_size: many; cdr3_aa: CASSPSDRVTEAFF; cdr3_nt: TGTGCCAGCAGTCCGTCGGACAGGGTGACTGAAGCTTTCTTT
j_call: TRBJ2-2; d_call: .; v_call: TRBV12-3/TRBV12-4; clone_size: few; cdr3_aa: CASSLDNTGELFF; cdr3_nt: TGTGCCAGCAGTTTGGACAACACCGGGGAGCTGTTTTTT
j_call: TRBJ2-1; d_call: .; v_call: TRBV19; clone_size: many; cdr3_aa: CASSPVNQGYNEQFF; cdr3_nt: TGTGCCAGTAGTCCGGTCAACCAAGGCTACAATGAGCAGTTCTTC
j_call: TRBJ2-1; d_call: TRBD2; v_call: TRBV5-4; clone_size: .; cdr3_aa: CASSLSASGRGYNEQFF; cdr3_nt: TGTGCCAGCAGCTTGTCGGCTAGCGGGAGGGGCTACAATGAGCAGTTCTTC
j_call: TRBJ2-2; d_call: TRBD1; v_call: TRBV4-2; clone_size: many; cdr3_aa: CASSRGQGNTGELFF; cdr3_nt: TGTGCCAGCAGCCGGGGACAGGGGAACACCGGGGAGCTGTTTTTT
j_call: TRBJ2-7; d_call: TRBD1; v_call: TRBV7-2; clone_size: many; cdr3_aa: CASSLRGQSSYEQYF; cdr3_nt: TGTGCCAGCAGCTTAAGGGGACAGTCGTCCTACGAGCAGTACTTC
j_call: TRBJ2-7; d_call: TRBD1; v_call: TRBV4-2; clone_size: many; cdr3_aa: CASSQSPPAGGLSYEQYF; cdr3_nt: TGTGCCAGCAGCCAAAGCCCCCCAGCAGGGGGCCTATCCTACGAGCAGTACTTC
j_call: TRBJ1-2; d_call: .; v_call: TRBV6-1; clone_size: .; cdr3_aa: CASSELGTGYGYTF; cdr3_nt: TGTGCCAGCAGTGAACTGGGAACGGGGTATGGCTACACCTTC
j_call: TRBJ2-3; d_call: .; v_call: TRBV3-1; clone_size: many; cdr3_aa: CASSPPLPDEGVDTQYF; cdr3_nt: TGTGCCAGCAGCCCGCCCCTCCCGGACGAGGGGGTAGATACGCAGTATTTT
j_call: TRBJ1-2; d_call: .; v_call: TRBV2; clone_size: .; cdr3_aa: CASLTGRLLYGYTF; cdr3_nt: TGTGCCAGCCTTACAGGGCGCCTACTCTATGGCTACACCTTC
j_call: TRBJ2-3; d_call: .; v_call: TRBV20-1; clone_size: many; cdr3_aa: CSATLAGLQFPDTQYF; cdr3_nt: TGCAGTGCTACTTTGGCGGGACTCCAATTTCCAGATACGCAGTATTTT
j_call: TRBJ1-2; d_call: .; v_call: TRBV4-1; clone_size: many; cdr3_aa: CASSQGGGYGYTF; cdr3_nt: TGCGCCAGCAGCCAGGGGGGCGGCTATGGCTACACCTTC
j_call: TRBJ2-2; d_call: TRBD2; v_call: TRBV7-3; clone_size: many; cdr3_aa: CASSFAGGPSGELFF; cdr3_nt: TGTGCCAGCAGTTTTGCGGGAGGGCCAAGCGGGGAGCTGTTTTTT
j_call: TRBJ2-6; d_call: TRBD1; v_call: TRBV2; clone_size: .; cdr3_aa: CASKTGPFSGANVLTF; cdr3_nt: TGTGCCAGTAAGACAGGGCCTTTTTCTGGGGCCAACGTCCTGACTTTC
j_call: TRBJ1-4; d_call: TRBD1; v_call: TRBV5-5; clone_size: many; cdr3_aa: CASGTLQGEAEKLFF; cdr3_nt: TGTGCCAGCGGGACACTTCAGGGGGAGGCTGAAAAACTGTTTTTT
j_call: TRBJ2-1; d_call: .; v_call: TRBV27; clone_size: many; cdr3_aa: CASSNEEFHNEQFF; cdr3_nt: TGTGCCAGCAGTAATGAGGAGTTCCACAATGAGCAGTTCTTC
j_call: TRBJ2-7; d_call: .; v_call: TRBV11-1; clone_size: medium-sized; cdr3_aa: CASSLGRQVTYEQYF; cdr3_nt: TGTGCCAGCAGCCTTGGGAGGCAGGTAACCTACGAGCAGTACTTC
j_call: TRBJ2-7; d_call: .; v_call: TRBV7-8; clone_size: many; cdr3_aa: CASSLEGQNEQYF; cdr3_nt: TGTGCCAGCAGCTTAGAAGGGCAAAACGAGCAGTACTTC
j_call: TRBJ1-2; d_call: TRBD1; v_call: TRBV5-1; clone_size: .; cdr3_aa: CASKLTGGGDGYTF; cdr3_nt: TGCGCCAGCAAACTGACAGGGGGCGGTGATGGCTACACCTTC
j_call: TRBJ1-2; d_call: .; v_call: TRBV19; clone_size: many; cdr3_aa: CASSMGPRWGYTF; cdr3_nt: TGTGCCAGTAGTATGGGGCCTCGGTGGGGCTACACCTTC
j_call: TRBJ2-1; d_call: TRBD1; v_call: TRBV20-1; clone_size: many; cdr3_aa: CSAPKDRGGGLKYNEQFF; cdr3_nt: TGCAGTGCTCCCAAAGACAGGGGTGGCGGGTTAAAGTACAATGAGCAGTTCTTC
j_call: TRBJ1-1; d_call: .; v_call: TRBV20-1; clone_size: many; cdr3_aa: CSARYYTEAFF; cdr3_nt: TGCAGTGCTAGGTATTACACTGAAGCTTTCTTT
j_call: TRBJ2-5; d_call: .; v_call: TRBV12-3/TRBV12-4; clone_size: few; cdr3_aa: CASTSPSQETQYF; cdr3_nt: TGTGCCAGCACCTCCCCCAGCCAAGAGACCCAGTACTTC
j_call: TRBJ1-1; d_call: TRBD1; v_call: TRBV7-3; clone_size: many; cdr3_aa: CASATGANTEAFF; cdr3_nt: TGTGCCAGTGCGACAGGGGCGAACACTGAAGCTTTCTTT
j_call: TRBJ2-2; d_call: .; v_call: TRBV7-3; clone_size: .; cdr3_aa: CASSPKATGELFF; cdr3_nt: TGTGCCAGCAGCCCTAAGGCCACCGGGGAGCTGTTTTTT
j_call: TRBJ1-2; d_call: TRBD1; v_call: TRBV29-1; clone_size: many; cdr3_aa: CSSEGAGGYGYTF; cdr3_nt: TGCAGCTCAGAGGGGGCAGGGGGCTATGGCTACACCTTC
j_call: TRBJ2-5; d_call: TRBD1; v_call: TRBV2; clone_size: many; cdr3_aa: CASNRDREWETQYF; cdr3_nt: TGTGCCAGCAACCGGGACAGGGAGTGGGAGACCCAGTACTTC
j_call: TRBJ1-2; d_call: TRBD1; v_call: TRBV12-3/TRBV12-4; clone_size: many; cdr3_aa: CASSLRGLGYTF; cdr3_nt: TGTGCCAGCAGTTTGAGGGGGCTCGGCTACACCTTC
j_call: TRBJ2-3; d_call: TRBD2; v_call: TRBV4-1; clone_size: medium-sized; cdr3_aa: CASSQILASTDTQYF; cdr3_nt: TGCGCCAGCAGCCAGATACTAGCGTCCACAGATACGCAGTATTTT
j_call: TRBJ2-1; d_call: TRBD1; v_call: TRBV6-2/TRBV6-3; clone_size: .; cdr3_aa: CASSDREQFF; cdr3_nt: TGTGCCAGCTCGGACAGGGAGCAGTTCTTC
j_call: TRBJ2-1; d_call: .; v_call: TRBV6-5; clone_size: many; cdr3_aa: CASSFFRGSETYNEQFF; cdr3_nt: TGTGCCAGCAGTTTCTTTAGGGGCAGTGAAACCTACAATGAGCAGTTCTTC
j_call: TRBJ2-6; d_call: .; v_call: TRBV7-3; clone_size: many; cdr3_aa: CASSPLGGANVLTF; cdr3_nt: TGTGCCAGCAGCCCACTGGGCGGGGCCAACGTCCTGACTTTC
j_call: TRBJ2-4; d_call: TRBD1; v_call: TRBV7-2; clone_size: many; cdr3_aa: CASSLEGARPKNIQYF; cdr3_nt: TGTGCCAGCAGCTTAGAGGGGGCGCGCCCCAAAAACATTCAGTACTTC
j_call: TRBJ1-3; d_call: .; v_call: TRBV5-4; clone_size: many; cdr3_aa: CASSRPDSGNTIYF; cdr3_nt: TGTGCCAGCAGCCGGCCTGACTCTGGAAACACCATATATTTT